This T cell receptor beta chain derives from a study of blood T cell repertoires in COVID-19. Per the original methods: The assay estimated nucleated cells by amplifying reference gene primers. Profiling relied on immunoSEQ multiplex PCR, and the TCRdb table lists in-frame clones only, not all of them. From that table come the V and J calls and clone size; the DNA was used to work out D and trimming. Among 140,000 to 150,000 clones listed, 84% were seen once. Germline V gene lookup returns CDR1 MNHEY and CDR2 SVGAGI. Deletions cut 7 bases from V and 0 bases from J, with 10 bases between. CDR3 length: 13 amino acids. Donors were grouped by their self-reported clinical history.

The origin of this receptor is a woman between 50 and 59 years old who had been exposed to COVID-19. The sequencing sample was made of PBMCs or T cells enriched from blood (not recorded which). The chain uses TRBV6-5 and TRBJ2-7; a weak D match, TRBD2 (7 bases). CDR3: CASKGGGSYEQYF. The CDR3 coding sequence is TGTGCCAGCAAGGGAGGGGGCTCCTACGAGCAGTACTTC.